This is a list of T cell receptor beta chains from one sample in a study of cytomegalovirus exposure and HLA in healthy donors. Generated by immunoSEQ multiplex PCR, the TCRdb table keeps only in-frame clones and is missing some. The sample consists of some 150,000 clones, 75% to 80% of them appearing once. The sample taken for sequencing was PBMCs. All receptors derive from a female donor in good health and CMV-seronegative. The CDR3 runs from the conserved cysteine through the conserved F or W. The D gene is left open where the match is weak. Only some rows state a clone size, as once, few, many or a class for expanded clones.

TGTGCCAGCATCTCGCACGGCGGGGGCACCGGGGAGCTGTTTTTT	CASISHGGGTGELFF	-	TRBD2	TRBV6-1	TRBJ2-2
TGTGCCAGCAGCGCGGACCGGGCGAGGGAGCAGTACTTC	CASSADRAREQYF	-	-	TRBV7-6	TRBJ2-5
TGTGCCAGTAGTGCCGACAAGAGGACACAGGGCACAGATACGCAGTATTTT	CASSADKRTQGTDTQYF	-	-	TRBV19	TRBJ2-3
TGTGCCAGCAGCTGGGGCTCGGGACAGCTGAACGAGCAGTACTTC	CASSWGSGQLNEQYF	-	TRBD1	TRBV7-9	TRBJ2-7
TGTGCCAGCACCGGGGGGGGCCCCAACACAGATACGCAGTATTTT	CASTGGGPNTDTQYF	once	TRBD2	TRBV2	TRBJ2-3
TGTGCCAGCAGCGAAGGGACAGGGGGCAATTCACCCCTCCACTTT	CASSEGTGGNSPLHF	-	TRBD1	TRBV7-9	TRBJ1-6
TGCGCCAGCAGCTTACCTAGGGGGGGCACCGGGGAGCTGTTTTTT	CASSLPRGGTGELFF	-	-	TRBV5-1	TRBJ2-2
TGTGCCTGGACGTCAGAAACCGGGAGGAGCAATCAGCCCCAGCATTTT	CAWTSETGRSNQPQHF	-	-	TRBV30	TRBJ1-5
TGTGCCAGCAGTTTACCTCGCCGGATCGGGGACAGGGGCTACGAGCAGTACTTC	CASSLPRRIGDRGYEQYF	-	TRBD1	TRBV28	TRBJ2-7
TGTGCCCATGGACAGCGACAAGAGACCCAGTACTTC	CAHGQRQETQYF	-	-	TRBV6-1	TRBJ2-5
TGCGCCAGCAGCCAAACAACTAATGAAAAACTGTTTTTT	CASSQTTNEKLFF	few	-	TRBV5-1	TRBJ1-4
TGTGCCAGCAGTGAGACAGGGCTTCAGCCCCAGCATTTT	CASSETGLQPQHF	-	TRBD1	TRBV6-1	TRBJ1-5
TGTGCCAGCAGCCAAGAATTTCTAGAGACCCAGTACTTC	CASSQEFLETQYF	-	-	TRBV4-2	TRBJ2-5
TGTGCCAGCAGTTGGACTAGCGGACTCAAAGAGCAGTACTTC	CASSWTSGLKEQYF	-	TRBD2	TRBV2	TRBJ2-7
TGTGCCATCAGTGAACAAAACTACAATGAGCAGTTCTTC	CAISEQNYNEQFF	-	-	TRBV10-3	TRBJ2-1
TGTGCCAGCAGTCTTCACAGGAACACTGAAGCTTTCTTT	CASSLHRNTEAFF	few	-	TRBV27	TRBJ1-1